One and the same sample provided the 18 T cell receptor beta chains below, sequenced in a study of T-cell memory formation after mild COVID-19. TCRdb passed the 5' RACE reads through MiXCR, listing each CDR3 protein once. Among a few hundred thousand distinct CDR3 sequences listed, roughly 20% were seen once. Material: PBMCs or a T cell subset sorted from them (not recorded which). These receptors all stem from an adult woman who had mild COVID-19 (a few samples of this study predate the infection). Cell type and time point are not known.

This clonotype was recorded at least ten times. The V gene is TRBV12-3 or TRBV12-4, the J gene TRBJ1-1; D unresolved. The CDR3 consists of 13 residues. The V gene lost 6 bases and the J gene lost 1 base, with 9 bases spanning the gap. The DNA for the CDR3 is TGTGCCAGCAGCTTTGGATCGAACACTGAAGCTTTCTTT. Protein sequence: CASSFGSNTEAFF.

The rearrangement uses TRBV6-1 and TRBJ2-5; D is undetermined. V lost 5 bases and J lost 2, with 12 bases in between. This CDR3 has 14 residues. In germline, CDR1 is MNHNS, CDR2 SASEGT. The CDR3 nucleotides read TGTGCCAGCAGTAACCCCTGGGGACAAGAGACCCAGTACTTC. It translates to CASSNPWGQETQYF.

The rearrangement links TRBV4-2 to TRBJ2-7, with D maybe TRBD2 (5 bases). The CDR3 is 15 amino acids. Germline CDR1 and CDR2: LGHNA and YNFKEQ. The germline V and J ends were trimmed by 6 bases and 7 bases, with 22 bases remaining between them. CDR3 amino acids: CASRPQLAAPGEQYF. CDR3 DNA sequence: TGTGCCAGCAGACCACAGCTAGCAGCACCCGGGGAGCAGTACTTC.

The table lists this clonotype with many counts. This chain uses TRBV5-1 with TRBJ2-7; D is possibly TRBD2 (6 bases). This CDR3 comprises 15 residues. Germline CDR1 reads SGHRS; CDR2 reads YFSETQ. The germline V and J ends were trimmed by 3 bases and 1 base, with 14 bases remaining between them. In DNA form, the CDR3 reads TGCGCCAGCAGCTCCACCGGGGGTTTTTCCTACGAGCAGTACTTC. Translated: CASSSTGGFSYEQYF.

The chain links TRBV12-3 or TRBV12-4 to TRBJ1-5; 7 bases fit TRBD1. The CDR3 covers 15 residues. V shed 6 bases, J shed 8 bases, and the junction held 13 bases outside the gene matches. CDR3 coding DNA: TGTGCCAGCAGCTGGACAGGACATGAATTGAAGCCCCAGCATTTT. This encodes CASSWTGHELKPQHF.

The chain couples TRBV7-6 to TRBJ2-3, with 12 positions matching TRBD2. The CDR3 has 15 amino acids. V was clipped by 2 bases and J by 6 bases; unmatched bases: 3. Germline values: CDR1 SGHVS, CDR2 FNYEAQ. CDR3 sequence reads: CASSLLAGGADTQYF. The CDR3 nucleotides are TGTGCCAGCAGCTTACTAGCGGGGGGGGCCGATACGCAGTATTTT.

This clonotype has only a few counts. The chain recombines TRBV19 with TRBJ1-1; D is ambiguous. The germline gives CDR1 LNHDA, CDR2 SQIVND (reference sequence). Deletions cut 3 bases from V and 0 bases from J, with 8 bases between. The CDR3 is made up of 14 amino acids. CDR3 DNA sequence: TGTGCCAGTAGTATGATTATCGTGAACACTGAAGCTTTCTTT. This translates into CASSMIIVNTEAFF.

Here the CDR3 DNA reads TGCAGTGCTAGAGATCTAACGGTCGAGCAGTACTTC. This translates into CSARDLTVEQYF. The V gene is TRBV20-1, the J gene TRBJ2-7; no definite D call. The germline V and J ends were trimmed by 0 bases and 6 bases, with 9 bases remaining between them. The germline CDR1 and CDR2 sequences are DFQATT and SNEGSKA (reference sequence). The CDR3 spans 12 residues.

The chain employs TRBV4-1 and TRBJ1-2, with 10 bases matching TRBD1. The J segment lost 5 bases and the V segment lost 2 bases, leaving 8 bases of the junction unmatched. There are 16 residues in the CDR3. CDR1 and CDR2 from the germline V gene are MGHRA and YSYEKL. CDR3 in amino acids: CASSQPRQGAGYGYTF. CDR3 DNA sequence: TGCGCCAGCAGCCAACCCCGACAGGGGGCAGGGTATGGCTACACCTTC.

This chain connects TRBV7-9 to TRBJ1-5; the match to TRBD1 covers 12 bases. V lost 5 bases, J lost 4 bases, and 6 bases stayed unmatched. Germline V CDR1 and CDR2: SEHNR, FQNEAQ (reference sequence). This CDR3 has 16 amino acids. The CDR3 region has the DNA TGTGCCAGCAGCGCCGGGGACAGGGGGCGGAATCAGCCCCAGCATTTT. Its protein is CASSAGDRGRNQPQHF.

The CDR3 region has the DNA TGTGCCAGCAGTTTATATGGGGGGCACACAGATACGCAGTATTTT. Translating it yields CASSLYGGHTDTQYF. The chain carries TRBV27 and TRBJ2-3, with D perhaps given as TRBD1 or TRBD2 (6 bases each). CDR3 length: 15 residues. Trimming pared 1 base from V and 2 bases from J, leaving 10 bases between. Germline V lookup: CDR1 MNHEY, CDR2 SMNVEV (reference sequence).

CDR3 loop: CASGTRSTQETQYF. Here the CDR3 DNA reads TGTGCCAGCGGTACCAGGAGTACCCAAGAGACCCAGTACTTC. This sequence joins TRBV12-3 or TRBV12-4 and TRBJ2-5, with D unclear. This CDR3 region has 14 residues. V was shortened by 8 bases and J by 1 base, with 14 bases between the two germline ends.

This clonotype was seen a handful of times. The CDR3 region is CASKRTGGYGYTF. The CDR3 DNA reads TGTGCCAGCAAGCGGACAGGGGGCTATGGCTACACCTTC. The chain couples TRBV12-3 or TRBV12-4 to TRBJ1-2; 10 bases map to TRBD1. This CDR3 has 13 amino acids. V was clipped by 7 bases and J by 4 bases; unmatched bases: 3.

The sample holds a few counts of this clonotype. The chain joins TRBV24-1 to TRBJ2-3; no definite D call. Per germline, CDR1 KGHDR and CDR2 SFDVKD. V shed 4 bases and J shed 5 bases, with 9 bases lying between them. This CDR3 has 13 residues. CDR3 DNA sequence: TGTGCCACCAGTGACCCGGAACGAGATACGCAGTATTTT. Residues: CATSDPERDTQYF.

The V gene is TRBV20-1, the J gene TRBJ1-1; no clear D gene. V was cut by 3 bases and J by 2 bases, with 13 bases left in between. There are 14 residues in the CDR3. Germline V gene lookup returns CDR1 DFQATT and CDR2 SNEGSKA (reference sequence). CDR3 sequence: CSARGWSQNTEAFF. The CDR3 nucleotides are TGCAGTGCTAGGGGATGGAGCCAAAACACTGAAGCTTTCTTT.

V and J are TRBV4-3 and TRBJ2-2; possibly TRBD1 for D (6 bases). This CDR3 spans 15 amino acids. Trimming left V 0 bases short and J 7 bases short, with 12 bases between. Looked up from germline, CDR1 is LGHNA and CDR2 is YSLEER. CDR3 in DNA: TGCGCCAGCAGCCAAGATGGACAGTGGAGCGGGGAGCTGTTTTTT. This encodes CASSQDGQWSGELFF.

This clonotype occurred a few times. The chain is built from TRBV5-1 and TRBJ2-5; the match to TRBD2 covers 7 bases. The V gene end was trimmed by 0 bases and the J gene end by 2 bases; junction bases not matched to a gene: 4. The length of the CDR3 is 15 residues. Looked up from germline, CDR1 is SGHRS and CDR2 is YFSETQ. In DNA form, the CDR3 reads TGCGCCAGCAGCTTGGTTTTAGCGGGTCAAGAGACCCAGTACTTC. Amino acids: CASSLVLAGQETQYF. Looking up the rest from reference TRBV5-1 and TRBJ2-5 gives the full variable domain: KAGVTQTPRYLIKTRGQQVTLSCSPISGHRSVSWYQQTPGQGLQFLFEYFSETQRNKGNFPGRFSGRQFSNSRSEMNVSTLELGDSALYLCASSLVLAGQETQYFGPGTRLLVL.

V usage is TRBV6-5 and J usage is TRBJ2-7; perhaps TRBD2 as D (6 bases). The V end was cut by 6 bases, the J end by 3 bases, with 12 bases between. The length of the CDR3 is 13 residues. Germline V gives CDR1 MNHEY, CDR2 SVGAGI. DNA for the CDR3: TGTGCCAGCAGCCACGGACTAAGCTACGAGCAGTACTTC. It is translated as CASSHGLSYEQYF.